This T cell receptor beta chain was sequenced for a study of shared clonotypes between healthy human individuals. Study-level points and caveats: Measured sharing among donors was expected to vary with sequencing depth.

This CDR3 is 16 amino acids long. From germline, CDR1 is LGHNA and CDR2 YNFKEQ. Comment on this clone: Its matching antigen is unknown. This may be a read error: a much more frequent sequence differs by one nucleotide. The same CDR3 can be traced to other DNA sequences in this sample.

Study processing details: Filtering differed, since immunoSEQ gave only junction sequences and no quality scores. Method: immunoSEQ multiplex PCR; TCRdb's copy keeps in-frame clones and lacks some. V, J and clone size are taken as reported in that table, and D and trimming were inferred from the DNA itself. The table includes over 400,000 clones, approximately 84% detected once. The rearrangement uses TRBV4-2 and TRBJ1-6; D ambiguous. Sequencing input: PBMCs. This receptor was obtained from a woman aged 40 to 50 in good health. Some clones in this sample may be carry-over from other donors' samples. In DNA form, the CDR3 reads TGTGCCAGCAGCCAAGAGGACGCACTTCCTAATTCGCCCCTCCACTTT. Protein: CASSQEDALPNSPLHF.